This T cell receptor beta chain is from a study of blood T cell repertoires in COVID-19. At the level of the study: The United States, Italy and Spain provided the acute and convalescent COVID-19 samples. The cDNA or gDNA used as material had been derived from T cells, B-cell-depleted T cells, or PBMCs.

From germline, CDR1 is LNHDA and CDR2 SQIVND (reference sequence). V gave up 8 bases and J gave up 3 bases, with 11 bases separating them. The CDR3 has 13 residues. The authors' processing: Amplifying reference gene primers gave estimates of nucleated cell counts. TCRdb's table, derived via immunoSEQ multiplex PCR, lists solely in-frame clones and lacks some. The V and J calls and the clone size are those of that table, but D and trimming were determined from the DNA. The data show 150,000 to 200,000 clones, around 85% seen once. This clonotype originated in a human donor with acute or convalescent COVID-19. The donor label of this sample is uncertain. Specimen: peripheral blood. J is TRBJ1-5 and V is TRBV19; possibly TRBD1 for D (5 bases). CDR3 bases: TGTGCCAGTTCATTACAGGACAATCAGCCCCAGCATTTT. It is translated as CASSLQDNQPQHF.